Following are 20 T cell receptor beta chains from one sample sequenced in a study of T cell repertoires in cytomegalovirus infection. MiXCR, run by TCRdb on the reads, gives a single entry per CDR3 protein. The sample includes under 250,000 distinct CDR3 sequences, 9% to 15% of them seen just once. Material for sequencing was PBMCs. The receptors were sampled from a human donor in good health (CMV status not recorded). Some clones in this sample may be carry-over from other donors' samples.

The table lists this clonotype with many counts. The chain recombines TRBV6-6 with TRBJ1-1; D unclear. V gave up 1 base and J gave up 8 bases, with 11 bases separating them. The V gene's germline CDR1 is MNHNY and CDR2 SVGAGI (reference sequence). The CDR3 contains 13 residues. CDR3 protein: CASSYFPGREAFF. The CDR3 DNA is TGTGCCAGCAGTTACTTCCCCGGACGGGAAGCTTTCTTT.

This clonotype was observed many times. The chain couples TRBV7-2 to TRBJ2-2, with unresolved D. Trimming cost V 5 bases and J 2 bases, with 9 bases left between them. The CDR3 spans 14 residues. Germline V gene sequence: CDR1 SGHTA, CDR2 FQGNSA. CDR3 nucleotides: TGTGCCAGCAGCCACCAACCCAACACCGGGGAGCTGTTTTTT. This codes for CASSHQPNTGELFF. Variable domain in full (rest from reference TRBV7-2 and TRBJ2-2): GAGVSQSPSNKVTEKGKDVELRCDPISGHTALYWYRQSLGQGLEFLIYFQGNSAPDKSGLPSDRFSAERTGGSVSTLTIQRTQQEDSAVYLCASSHQPNTGELFFGEGSRLTVL.

This chain links TRBV9 with TRBJ1-3; D unclear. Trimming removed 5 bases at V and 0 bases at J, with 15 bases between. The CDR3 runs 16 residues. In germline, CDR1 is SGDLS, CDR2 YYNGEE. The CDR3 spells CASSRRGGTSGNTIYF. For the CDR3, the DNA is TGTGCCAGCAGTCGTAGAGGCGGCACCTCTGGAAACACCATATATTTT. Using reference TRBV9 and TRBJ1-3 for the parts outside the CDR3, the full variable domain is DSGVTQTPKHLITATGQRVTLRCSPRSGDLSVYWYQQSLDQGLQFLIQYYNGEERAKGNILERFSAQQFPDLHSELNLSSLELGDSALYFCASSRRGGTSGNTIYFGEGSWLTVV.

There are many counts of this clonotype. The chain recombines TRBV7-3 with TRBJ2-2; D unclear. Germline CDR1 and CDR2: SGHTA and FQGTGA. Deletions cut 5 bases from V and 3 bases from J, with 10 bases between. This CDR3 comprises 14 residues. The CDR3 region has the DNA TGTGCCAGCAGCCGCACACGCGACACCGGGGAGCTGTTTTTT. Translating it yields CASSRTRDTGELFF.

Ten or more counts support this clonotype. The chain joins TRBV7-2 to TRBJ1-1; D is undetermined. V was trimmed by 1 base and J by 1 base, leaving 16 bases between them. The CDR3 totals 17 residues. Germline-derived CDR1 and CDR2 are SGHTA and FQGNSA. The CDR3 loop is CASSLGTLWRANTEAFF. CDR3 coding DNA: TGTGCCAGCAGCTTAGGGACCCTTTGGAGGGCGAACACTGAAGCTTTCTTT.

Remarks on this clonotype: A read error may explain this, as a much larger clone is one base away. This chain uses TRBV7-2 with TRBJ2-7, with D unclear. Germline V gene sequence: CDR1 SGHTA, CDR2 FQGNSA. CDR3 length: 13 residues. DNA of the CDR3: TGTGCCCGCAGCTTAGGTCGAACCTACGAGCAGTACTTC. Translating it yields CARSLGRTYEQYF.

This clonotype appeared many times. The chain uses TRBV5-1 and TRBJ1-5; the D is unclear. The CDR3 is made up of 15 amino acids. Germline V gene data show CDR1 as SGHRS and CDR2 as YFSETQ. The V and J ends lost 4 bases and 0 bases respectively, with 11 bases between them. CDR3 sequence reads: CASSPGEYSNQPQHF. The DNA for the CDR3 is TGCGCCAGCAGCCCAGGTGAATATAGCAATCAGCCCCAGCATTTT.

Many counts were recorded for this clonotype. V and J are TRBV25-1 and TRBJ2-1, with 9 bases that match TRBD2. Germline lookup yields CDR1 MGHDK and CDR2 SYGVNS. CDR3 length: 16 residues. The V and J ends lost 6 bases and 5 bases, in that order; junction bases with no gene match: 11. CDR3 nucleotide sequence: TGTGCCAGCAGCAGCGGGGGGACAGTGGGAGACAATGAGCAGTTCTTC. Its protein product is CASSSGGTVGDNEQFF.

This clonotype appeared many times. This chain joins TRBV7-2 and TRBJ2-2, with 9 bases that match TRBD2. The germline V gene has CDR1 SGHTA and CDR2 FQGNSA. J lost 7 bases, V lost 11 bases, and 14 bases had no gene match. CDR3 length equals 15 residues. The DNA of the CDR3 is TGTGCCCTCGGGGGGGTAGCGGGAGACCACGGGGAGCTGTTTTTT. Its translation is CALGGVAGDHGELFF.

This clonotype was counted many times. This rearrangement joins TRBV7-2 to TRBJ1-5; maybe TRBD1 (5 bases). V dropped 6 bases and J dropped 7 bases, with 16 bases sitting between them. The CDR3 is made up of 14 amino acids. The germline V gene has CDR1 SGHTA and CDR2 FQGNSA. This CDR3 is CASSFPGPGQPQHF. The CDR3 coding sequence is TGTGCCAGCAGTTTCCCGGGGCCAGGGCAGCCCCAGCATTTT.

The table lists this clonotype with a few counts. The chain employs TRBV6-6 and TRBJ1-5; 10 positions agree with TRBD1. This CDR3 region has 16 residues. The germline V gene has CDR1 MNHNY and CDR2 SVGAGI (reference sequence). J lost 5 bases, V lost 0 bases, and 4 bases had no gene match. The CDR3 loop reads CASSYSTGTGDQPQHF. The DNA for the CDR3 is TGTGCCAGCAGTTACTCGACCGGGACAGGGGATCAGCCCCAGCATTTT.

This clonotype was counted only a few times. V and J are TRBV5-4 and TRBJ2-6; possibly TRBD1 for D (5 bases). Germline CDR1 is SGHNT and CDR2 is YYREEE (reference sequence). The V and J ends lost 4 bases and 0 bases respectively, with 14 bases between them. CDR3 length: 17 residues. The CDR3 here is CASSTQATPSGANVLTF. The CDR3 coding sequence is TGTGCCAGCAGCACACAGGCGACCCCCTCTGGGGCCAACGTCCTGACTTTC.

This clonotype occurred many times. This sequence joins TRBV27 and TRBJ2-7; D perhaps matches TRBD2 (5 bases). This CDR3 has 14 amino acids. Germline V CDR1 and CDR2: MNHEY, SMNVEV (reference sequence). V was cut by 6 bases and J by 2 bases, with 14 bases left in between. CDR3 loop: CASSPLGSPYEQYF. For the CDR3, the DNA is TGTGCCAGCAGCCCCCTGGGGAGTCCCTACGAGCAGTACTTC.

This clonotype has a handful of counts. This chain links TRBV5-5 with TRBJ2-5, with TRBD2 matching 10 bases. CDR1 is SGHKS and CDR2 is YYEKEE in the germline V gene (reference sequence). Losses at the gene ends were 0 bases for V and 2 bases for J; bases not matched to a gene: 7. The CDR3 consists of 17 residues. The CDR3 here is CASSLALAGALQETQYF. The DNA for the CDR3 is TGTGCCAGCAGCTTGGCCCTAGCGGGGGCTCTTCAAGAGACCCAGTACTTC.

This clonotype was seen ten or more times. This chain connects TRBV7-2 to TRBJ1-3; D might be TRBD1 (5 bases). The V end lost 4 bases, the J end lost 1 base, and 11 bases lay between the germline ends. Germline V gene data show CDR1 as SGHTA and CDR2 as FQGNSA. The CDR3 covers 15 residues. CDR3 sequence reads: CASSWDGGSGNTIYF. The CDR3 DNA sequence: TGTGCCAGCAGCTGGGACGGCGGTTCTGGAAACACCATATATTTT. Variable domain in full (rest from reference TRBV7-2 and TRBJ1-3): GAGVSQSPSNKVTEKGKDVELRCDPISGHTALYWYRQSLGQGLEFLIYFQGNSAPDKSGLPSDRFSAERTGGSVSTLTIQRTQQEDSAVYLCASSWDGGSGNTIYFGEGSWLTVV.

The chain couples TRBV9 to TRBJ2-5; 9 nucleotides align to TRBD1. Germline CDR1 and CDR2: SGDLS and YYNGEE. The junction had 12 bases not matched to a gene; V was cut back by 4 bases and J by 5 bases. The CDR3 runs to 16 residues. CDR3 sequence: CASSLPTGGGLETQYF. CDR3 in DNA: TGTGCCAGCAGCCTCCCGACAGGGGGAGGGCTGGAGACCCAGTACTTC.

This clonotype was observed a handful of times. The rearrangement joins TRBV20-1 to TRBJ2-6; D gene ambiguous. This CDR3 region has 14 residues. CDR1 and CDR2 from the germline V gene are DFQATT and SNEGSKA (reference sequence). The V end was cut by 3 bases, the J end by 0 bases, with 6 bases between. This CDR3 reads CSASFSSGANVLTF. CDR3 nucleotide sequence: TGCAGTGCTAGTTTCTCCTCTGGGGCCAACGTCCTGACTTTC.

This clonotype showed up just a few times. This chain joins TRBV29-1 and TRBJ2-1, with 10 positions matching TRBD1. The V gene end was trimmed by 7 bases and the J gene end by 0 bases; junction bases not matched to a gene: 12. Germline V gene sequence: CDR1 SQVTM, CDR2 ANQGSEA. The CDR3 totals 17 residues. CDR3 DNA sequence: TGCAGCGCGTGGACAGGGGGGCCCATTAGCTCCTACAATGAGCAGTTCTTC. The encoded protein is CSAWTGGPISSYNEQFF.

This clonotype came up many times. The chain links TRBV7-2 to TRBJ2-7; possible D gene TRBD2, 5 bases. This CDR3 comprises 14 residues. V was shortened by 2 bases and J by 3 bases, with 11 bases between the two germline ends. Germline CDR1 and CDR2: SGHTA and FQGNSA. The CDR3 here is CASSLQSSSYEQYF. CDR3 DNA: TGTGCCAGCAGCTTACAGTCTAGCAGCTACGAGCAGTACTTC.

This clonotype was counted a single time. The chain recombines TRBV3-1 with TRBJ1-1; D may be TRBD1 (5 bases). CDR1 and CDR2 from the germline V gene are LGHDT and YNNKEL (reference sequence). Trimming left V 0 bases short and J 4 bases short, with 12 bases between. There are 15 residues in the CDR3. The CDR3, as DNA: TGTGCCAGCAGCCAAGATCCTCCAGGGTTCACTGAAGCTTTCTTT. Translated, it gives CASSQDPPGFTEAFF.